This T cell receptor (beta chain) originates from a study of cytomegalovirus exposure and HLA in healthy donors. It was with 60 Vbeta and 13 Jbeta primers that the PCR ran. The assay was immunoSEQ multiplex PCR, and TCRdb's table has in-frame clones only and misses some. This table holds around 140,000 clones. The germline CDR1 and CDR2 sequences are PRHDT and FYEKMQ (reference sequence). V lost 2 bases and J lost 2, with 13 bases in between. The CDR3 has 16 residues. The specimen sequenced was PBMCs. The receptor comes from a woman in her late teens or twenties in good health and CMV-seronegative. The chain uses TRBV13 and TRBJ2-1; the D is unclear. The CDR3: CASSLRLRHTYNEQFF. CDR3 nucleotide sequence: TGTGCCAGCAGCTTACGTCTGCGACATACCTACAATGAGCAGTTCTTC.